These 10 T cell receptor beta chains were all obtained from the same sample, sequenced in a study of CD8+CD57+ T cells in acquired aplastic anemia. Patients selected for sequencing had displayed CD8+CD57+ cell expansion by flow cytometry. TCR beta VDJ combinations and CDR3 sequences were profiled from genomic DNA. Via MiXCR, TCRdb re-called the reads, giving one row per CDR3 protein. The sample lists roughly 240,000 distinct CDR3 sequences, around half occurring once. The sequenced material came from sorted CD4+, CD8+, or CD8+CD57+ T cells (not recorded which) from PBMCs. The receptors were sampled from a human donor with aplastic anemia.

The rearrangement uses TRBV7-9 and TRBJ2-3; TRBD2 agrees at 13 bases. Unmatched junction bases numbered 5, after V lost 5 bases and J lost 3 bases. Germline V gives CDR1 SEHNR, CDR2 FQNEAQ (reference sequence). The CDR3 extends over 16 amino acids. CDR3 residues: CASSTGTSGVTDTQYF. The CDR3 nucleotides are TGTGCCAGCAGCACCGGGACTAGCGGGGTTACAGATACGCAGTATTTT.

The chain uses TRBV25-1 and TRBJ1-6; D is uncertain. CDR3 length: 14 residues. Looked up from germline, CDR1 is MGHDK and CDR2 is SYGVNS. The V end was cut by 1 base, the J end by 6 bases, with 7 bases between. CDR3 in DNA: TGTGCCAGCAGTGAATTGGGGATTAATTCACCCCTCCACTTT. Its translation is CASSELGINSPLHF.

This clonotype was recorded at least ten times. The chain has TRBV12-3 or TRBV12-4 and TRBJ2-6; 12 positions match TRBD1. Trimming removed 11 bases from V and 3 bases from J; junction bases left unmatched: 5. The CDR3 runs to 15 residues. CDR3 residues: CASGTGGSGANVLTF. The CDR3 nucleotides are TGTGCCTCCGGGACAGGGGGCAGTGGGGCCAACGTCCTGACTTTC.

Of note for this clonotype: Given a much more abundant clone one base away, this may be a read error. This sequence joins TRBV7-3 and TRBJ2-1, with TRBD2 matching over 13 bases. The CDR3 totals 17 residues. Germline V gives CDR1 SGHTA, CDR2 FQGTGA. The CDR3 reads CASSKTSGGAAYDEQFF. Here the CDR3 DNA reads TGTGCCAGCAGTAAAACTAGCGGGGGGGCGGCCTACGATGAGCAGTTCTTC.

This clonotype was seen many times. The CDR3 sequence: CAISEKRAFPQHF. The CDR3 nucleotides read TGTGCCATCAGTGAGAAAAGGGCCTTCCCCCAGCATTTT. This chain joins TRBV10-3 and TRBJ1-5; D is ambiguous. Germline values: CDR1 ENHRY, CDR2 SYGVKD. CDR3 length: 13 amino acids. V lost 2 bases to trimming and J lost 10 bases, with 12 bases between them.

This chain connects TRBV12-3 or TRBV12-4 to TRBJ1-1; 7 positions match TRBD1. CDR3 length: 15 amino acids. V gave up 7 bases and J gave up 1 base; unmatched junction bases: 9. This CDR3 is CASTPSGTANTEAFF. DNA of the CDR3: TGTGCCAGCACCCCTTCCGGGACAGCGAACACTGAAGCTTTCTTT.

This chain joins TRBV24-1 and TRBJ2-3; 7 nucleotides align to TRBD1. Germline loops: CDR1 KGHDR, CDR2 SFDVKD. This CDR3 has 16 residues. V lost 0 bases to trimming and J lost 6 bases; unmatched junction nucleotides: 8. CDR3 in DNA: TGTGCCACCAGTGATTTGCGAGACAGGGCAGGGGATACGCAGTATTTT. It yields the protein CATSDLRDRAGDTQYF.

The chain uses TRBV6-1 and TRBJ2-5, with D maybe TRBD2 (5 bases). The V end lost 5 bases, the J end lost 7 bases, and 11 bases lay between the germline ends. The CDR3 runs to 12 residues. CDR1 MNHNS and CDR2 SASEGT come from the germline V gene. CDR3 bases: TGTGCCAGCAGTCCTCGGGGTAGGACCCAGTACTTC. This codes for CASSPRGRTQYF.

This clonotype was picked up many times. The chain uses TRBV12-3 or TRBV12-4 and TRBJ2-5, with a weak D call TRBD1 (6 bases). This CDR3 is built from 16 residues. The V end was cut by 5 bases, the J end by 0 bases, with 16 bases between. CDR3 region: CASSPTTGSHQETQYF. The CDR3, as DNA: TGTGCCAGCAGTCCCACGACAGGTTCCCACCAAGAGACCCAGTACTTC.

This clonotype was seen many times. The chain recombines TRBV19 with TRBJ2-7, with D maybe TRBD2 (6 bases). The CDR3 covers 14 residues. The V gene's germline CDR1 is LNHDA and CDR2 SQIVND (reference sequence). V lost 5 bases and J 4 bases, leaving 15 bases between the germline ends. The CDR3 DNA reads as TGTGCCAGTAGTGCCGGGAGTTATACTTACGAGCAGTACTTC. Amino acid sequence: CASSAGSYTYEQYF.